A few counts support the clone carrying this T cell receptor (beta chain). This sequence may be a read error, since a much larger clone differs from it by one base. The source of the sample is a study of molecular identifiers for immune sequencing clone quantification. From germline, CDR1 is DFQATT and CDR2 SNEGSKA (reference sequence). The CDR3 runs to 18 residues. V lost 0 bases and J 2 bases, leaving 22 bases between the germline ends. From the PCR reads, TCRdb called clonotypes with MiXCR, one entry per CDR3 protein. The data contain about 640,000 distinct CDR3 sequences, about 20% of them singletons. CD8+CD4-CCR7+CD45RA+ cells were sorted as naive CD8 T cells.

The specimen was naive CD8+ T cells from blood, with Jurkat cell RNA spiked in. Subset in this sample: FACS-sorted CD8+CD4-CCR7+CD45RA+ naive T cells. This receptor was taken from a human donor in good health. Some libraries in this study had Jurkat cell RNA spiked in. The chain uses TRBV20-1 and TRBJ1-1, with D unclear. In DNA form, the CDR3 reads TGCAGTGCTAGAGATCTGGCCCCCCCCCAAGTGCTTAACACTGAAGCTTTCTTT. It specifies CSARDLAPPQVLNTEAFF.